This TCR beta chain was found in a study of cytomegalovirus exposure and HLA in healthy donors. Germline V gives CDR1 MNHEY, CDR2 SVGAGI. The V gene lost 4 bases and the J gene lost 5 bases, with 15 bases spanning the gap. The CDR3 runs 14 residues. Notes on this clone: As yet, its antigen is unknown.

Findings and caveats of the study: Reportedly, diagnosis of cytomegalovirus status by the classifier showed high specificity and sensitivity. Researchers reported that a few CMV-associated chains were confirmed in vitro as CMV antigen-specific.

The PCR had 60 Vbeta and 13 Jbeta primers. Source study methods: Later work found approximately 87 million unique TCR beta chains, with about 10 million shared. The repertoire was sequenced with immunoSEQ multiplex PCR; TCRdb's copy has only in-frame clones and lacks some. The DNA gave D and trimming, while V, J and clone size come from that table. The listing contains about 92,000 clones. This receptor was identified in a man in his forties or fifties in good health and CMV-seropositive. The specimen sequenced was PBMCs. This chain links TRBV6-5 with TRBJ2-7; the D gene is possibly TRBD1 (7 bases). The chain's CDR3 is CASSFPGGGNEQYF. The CDR3 DNA sequence: TGTGCCAGCAGTTTCCCCGGAGGGGGCAACGAGCAGTACTTC.